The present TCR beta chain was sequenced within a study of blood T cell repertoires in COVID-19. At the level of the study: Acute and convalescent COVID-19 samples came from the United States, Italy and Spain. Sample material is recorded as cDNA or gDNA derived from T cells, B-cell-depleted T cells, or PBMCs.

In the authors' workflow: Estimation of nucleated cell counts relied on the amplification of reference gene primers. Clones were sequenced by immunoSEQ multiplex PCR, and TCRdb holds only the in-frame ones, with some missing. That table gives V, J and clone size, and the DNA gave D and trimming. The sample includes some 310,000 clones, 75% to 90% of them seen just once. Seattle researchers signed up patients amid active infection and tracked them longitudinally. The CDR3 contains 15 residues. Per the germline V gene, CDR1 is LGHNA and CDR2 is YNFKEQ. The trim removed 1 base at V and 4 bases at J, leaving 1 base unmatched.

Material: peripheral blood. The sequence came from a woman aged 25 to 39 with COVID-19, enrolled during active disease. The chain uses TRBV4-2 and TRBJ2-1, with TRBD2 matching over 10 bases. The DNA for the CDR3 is TGTGCCAGCAGCCAAGCACTAGCGGGGTACAATGAGCAGTTCTTC. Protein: CASSQALAGYNEQFF.